A selection of T cell receptor beta chains follows, all from one sample in a study of B cell selection in AIRE deficiency. Generated by immunoSEQ multiplex PCR, the TCRdb table keeps only in-frame clones and is missing some. The table has some 1,500 clones, approximately 81% seen once. What was sequenced was CD4+CD25+ Tregs sorted from PBMCs. The receptors derive from a human donor in good health. The CDR3 runs from the conserved cysteine through the conserved F or W. Fields, in order: J gene, clone size, D gene, V gene, CDR3 protein, CDR3 DNA. The D gene is left open where the match is weak. Size values are once, few and many counts, or a class for expanded clones, and some rows have none.

>TRBJ2-2|-|TRBD2|TRBV18
CASSRRQTSGISNTGELFF
TGTGCCAGCTCACGCAGGCAGACTAGCGGGATATCGAACACCGGGGAGCTGTTTTTT
>TRBJ1-4|-|-|TRBV5-1
CASSWTATNEKLFF
TGCGCCAGCAGCTGGACAGCAACTAATGAAAAACTGTTTTTT
>TRBJ1-2|once|-|TRBV19
CASSDGGWYGYTF
TGTGCCAGTAGTGACGGGGGTTGGTATGGCTACACCTTC
>TRBJ2-2|-|-|TRBV25-1
CASTTTGELFF
TGTGCCAGCACCACTACCGGGGAGCTGTTTTTT
>TRBJ2-1|-|-|TRBV2
CASSEMVGGRRYNEQFF
TGTGCCAGCAGTGAAATGGTGGGGGGGCGGCGCTACAATGAGCAGTTCTTC
>TRBJ2-6|-|TRBD2|TRBV13
CASTRGGRSSGANVLTF
TGTGCCAGCACTCGGGGGGGCAGATCCTCTGGGGCCAACGTCCTGACTTTC
>TRBJ2-1|-|TRBD2|TRBV28
CASSPIAGALESEQFF
TGTGCCAGCAGTCCTATAGCGGGGGCCCTTGAGAGTGAGCAGTTCTTC
>TRBJ1-2|once|-|TRBV4-1
CASSQEAGLTYGYTF
TGCGCCAGCAGCCAAGAAGCCGGACTGACCTATGGCTACACCTTC
>TRBJ2-5|-|TRBD1|TRBV7-6
CASSRDRGQETQYF
TGTGCCAGCAGCCGGGACAGGGGACAAGAGACCCAGTACTTC
>TRBJ2-7|-|-|TRBV11-2
CASSLVVDYEQYF
TGTGCCAGCAGCTTAGTTGTCGACTACGAGCAGTACTTC
>TRBJ2-7|-|-|TRBV7-6
CASSLSGNYEQYF
TGTGCCAGCAGCTTAAGTGGCAACTACGAGCAGTACTTC
>TRBJ1-6|-|-|TRBV6-1
CASSITGTPGVPLHF
TGTGCCAGTAGCATCACCGGGACGCCCGGTGTGCCCCTCCACTTT
>TRBJ1-1|-|-|TRBV5-1
CASSLRGPGSWNTEAFF
TGCGCCAGCAGCTTGCGGGGACCCGGTTCCTGGAACACTGAAGCTTTCTTT
>TRBJ2-6|-|TRBD1|TRBV27
CASSLWTGGRSGANVLTF
TGTGCCAGCAGTTTGTGGACAGGGGGCCGCTCTGGGGCCAACGTCCTGACTTTC
>TRBJ2-1|-|TRBD2|TRBV6-1
CASSGWAASGSRRNEQFF
TGTGCCAGCAGTGGGTGGGCGGCTAGCGGGAGTCGGCGCAATGAGCAGTTCTTC
>TRBJ2-3|-|TRBD2|TRBV7-9
CASSFGSGRPPDTQYF
TGTGCCAGCAGCTTCGGGAGCGGGAGGCCCCCAGATACGCAGTATTTT
>TRBJ1-1|-|-|TRBV20-1
CSARGPGRAFF
TGCAGTGCTAGGGGCCCGGGGAGAGCTTTCTTT